The 27 T cell receptor beta chains reported below all come from one sample, sequenced in a study of cytomegalovirus exposure and HLA in healthy donors. Vbeta (60) and Jbeta (13) primers were used in the PCR. Sequenced by immunoSEQ multiplex PCR; TCRdb stores in-frame clones only, minus some. Of under 200,000 clones in the sample, around 62% were seen once. Material for sequencing was PBMCs. The receptor source for this set is a man aged 40-50 years in good health and CMV-seronegative.

This sequence joins TRBV10-3 and TRBJ2-7; 9 bases fit TRBD2. The CDR3 is made up of 17 amino acids. Germline values: CDR1 ENHRY, CDR2 SYGVKD. Trimming at V came to 3 bases and at J to 2 bases, leaving 11 bases not matched to a gene. The CDR3 sequence is CAISDRLTSGSPYEQYF. CDR3 bases: TGTGCCATCAGTGACCGGTTAACTAGCGGGTCTCCCTACGAGCAGTACTTC.

The chain uses TRBV25-1 and TRBJ2-3, with 9 bases fitting TRBD1. Germline assignment: CDR1 MGHDK and CDR2 SYGVNS. Trimming removed 8 bases from V and 3 bases from J; junction bases left unmatched: 6. The CDR3 is 14 amino acids. The CDR3 DNA is TGTGCCAGCTGGGACAGGGAGGGGACAGATACGCAGTATTTT. Its translation: CASWDREGTDTQYF. Full variable domain (rest looked up from reference TRBV25-1 and TRBJ2-3): EADIYQTPRYLVIGTGKKITLECSQTMGHDKMYWYQQDPGMELHLIHYSYGVNSTEKGDLSSESTVSRIRTEHFPLTLESARPSHTSQYLCASWDREGTDTQYFGPGTRLTVL.

The chain joins TRBV29-1 to TRBJ2-2, with 7 positions matching TRBD2. V dropped 3 bases and J dropped 5; count of bases not matched to a gene: 9. This CDR3 contains 15 residues. From germline, CDR1 is SQVTM and CDR2 ANQGSEA. The CDR3 loop reads CSVESQGGRTGELFF. DNA of the CDR3: TGCAGCGTTGAGAGCCAGGGAGGGAGAACCGGGGAGCTGTTTTTT.

The J gene is TRBJ2-7, the V gene TRBV18; D may be TRBD2 (6 bases). Trimming shortened V by 5 bases and J by 0 bases, and 8 bases separated the two germline ends. CDR3 length equals 13 residues. The germline V gene encodes CDR1 KGHSH and CDR2 LQKENI. CDR3 amino acids: CASSIGGSYEQYF. In DNA, the CDR3 is TGTGCCAGCTCAATCGGGGGCTCCTACGAGCAGTACTTC.

V gene TRBV4-1 combines with J gene TRBJ2-5; perhaps TRBD2 as D (6 bases). The J call is in doubt because the DNA end fits TRBJ2-7 better. The germline CDR1 and CDR2 sequences are MGHRA and YSYEKL. The CDR3 runs 14 residues. The CDR3 spells CASSQGLGAYEQYF. In DNA, the CDR3 is TGCGCCAGCAGCCAAGGACTAGGGGCCTACGAGCAGTACTTC.

This chain links TRBV11-2 with TRBJ2-5, with 9 bases fitting TRBD1. CDR1 is SGHAT and CDR2 is FQNNGV in the germline V gene. This CDR3 spans 16 amino acids. V shed 5 bases, J shed 5 bases, and the junction held 12 bases outside the gene matches. The CDR3 here is CASSPGRTGVGETQYF. The CDR3 DNA reads TGTGCCAGCAGCCCAGGCAGGACAGGGGTTGGGGAGACCCAGTACTTC.

The chain combines TRBV5-4 with TRBJ2-4; maybe TRBD2 (6 bases). Trimming pared 3 bases from V and 5 bases from J, leaving 15 bases between. The CDR3 sequence is 15 residues long. Per germline, CDR1 SGHNT and CDR2 YYREEE (reference sequence). The chain's CDR3 is CASSSTSGLQNIQYF. Here the CDR3 DNA reads TGTGCCAGCAGCTCTACGAGCGGGCTTCAAAACATTCAGTACTTC. The variable domain in full, completed from reference TRBV5-4 and TRBJ2-4, reads ETGVTQSPTHLIKTRGQQVTLRCSSQSGHNTVSWYQQALGQGPQFIFQYYREEENGRGNFPPRFSGLQFPNYSSELNVNALELDDSALYLCASSSTSGLQNIQYFGAGTRLSVL.

V gene TRBV12-2 combines with J gene TRBJ2-7; the table's D gene call, TRBD2, was not cross checked with the DNA. TRBV12-2 is described as a pseudogene. The CDR3 extends over 15 amino acids. The CDR3 protein is CASRSSGTSIYEQYF. CDR3 DNA sequence: TGTGCAAGTCGCTCATCCGGGACTAGTATTTACGAGCAGTACTTC.

V and J are TRBV27 and TRBJ2-5; 7 positions match TRBD2. The germline CDR1 and CDR2 sequences are MNHEY and SMNVEV (reference sequence). The ends lost 5 bases at V and 5 bases at J; junction bases unmatched: 8. The CDR3 is 14 residues long. The CDR3 DNA sequence: TGTGCCAGCAGTCCCCCCGGGAGGTTGGAGACCCAGTACTTC. It translates to CASSPPGRLETQYF.

The J gene is TRBJ2-5, the V gene TRBV5-5, with D hard to call. From germline, CDR1 is SGHKS and CDR2 YYEKEE (reference sequence). CDR3 length equals 14 residues. V was cut by 0 bases and J by 1 base, with 7 bases left in between. The CDR3 DNA reads TGTGCCAGCAGCTTGGGGCAGATCCAAGAGACCCAGTACTTC. This sequence encodes CASSLGQIQETQYF.

The V and J genes are TRBV29-1 and TRBJ1-1; D remains unclear. V lost 4 bases and J 0 bases, leaving 9 bases between the germline ends. The CDR3 spans 13 residues. The germline CDR1 and CDR2 sequences are SQVTM and ANQGSEA. Here the CDR3 reads CSVAQLMNTEAFF. The CDR3 DNA follows: TGCAGCGTTGCACAGCTCATGAACACTGAAGCTTTCTTT.

The chain combines TRBV5-1 with TRBJ2-5; possible D gene TRBD2, 6 bases. The J call is in doubt because the DNA end fits TRBJ2-7 better. The V gene's germline CDR1 is SGHRS and CDR2 YFSETQ. The CDR3 sequence is 15 residues long. CDR3: CASSPNSKAGFEQYF. In DNA, the CDR3 is TGCGCCAGCAGCCCAAATTCCAAGGCGGGGTTCGAGCAGTACTTC.

This clone was detected only a few times. The chain combines TRBV19 with TRBJ1-4; a possible D gene is TRBD1 (5 bases). Per the germline V gene, CDR1 is LNHDA and CDR2 is SQIVND (reference sequence). The CDR3 is 16 residues long. This CDR3 is CWPVTGVRTTNEKLFF. For the CDR3, the DNA is TGTTGGCCAGTAACGGGGGTCAGGACCACTAATGAAAAACTGTTTTTT.

The genes are TRBV19 and TRBJ1-5; D not resolved. Trimming left V 3 bases short and J 1 base short, with 10 bases between. CDR3 length: 15 residues. Germline V gene lookup returns CDR1 LNHDA and CDR2 SQIVND (reference sequence). The CDR3 nucleotides are TGTGCCAGTAGTATGGTATCGGTAAGCAATCAGCCCCAGCATTTT. This gives the protein CASSMVSVSNQPQHF.

This clone appeared once. V and J are TRBV6-1 and TRBJ2-7; TRBD1 matches at 11 bases. Germline V CDR1 and CDR2: MNHNS, SASEGT. The CDR3 totals 16 residues. Trimming cost V 3 bases and J 5 bases; bases outside gene matches: 9. The CDR3 is CASSESTGQGANEQYF. For the CDR3, the DNA is TGTGCCAGCAGTGAGAGTACCGGACAGGGGGCTAACGAGCAGTACTTC.

The rearrangement links TRBV15 to TRBJ2-5, with D possibly being TRBD1 (6 bases). Near its end, the DNA agrees better with TRBJ2-7, so the J call may be wrong. The CDR3 consists of 16 residues. The germline gives CDR1 LNHNV, CDR2 YYDKDF (reference sequence). The CDR3 coding sequence is TGTGCCACCAGCAGAGAGGGGCCAGGGGTGTATAACGAGCAGTACTTC. This encodes CATSREGPGVYNEQYF.

This clone was seen more than once but under ten times. The rearrangement joins TRBV6-5 to TRBJ2-7, with TRBD1 matching over 7 bases. This CDR3 has 15 residues. V was clipped by 0 bases and J by 3 bases; unmatched bases: 5. Germline lookup yields CDR1 MNHEY and CDR2 SVGAGI. This CDR3 is CASSYSTPGGYEQYF. The CDR3 region has the DNA TGTGCCAGCAGTTACTCGACTCCAGGGGGCTACGAGCAGTACTTC.

J is TRBJ2-7 and V is TRBV18; D is ambiguous. CDR1 KGHSH and CDR2 LQKENI come from the germline V gene. This CDR3 is 15 amino acids long. V was shortened by 6 bases and J by 1 base, with 16 bases between the two germline ends. This CDR3 reads CASSRNSLRSYEQYF. For the CDR3, the DNA is TGTGCCAGCTCGCGGAATTCCCTCAGATCCTACGAGCAGTACTTC.

V usage is TRBV7-9 and J usage is TRBJ1-5, with D perhaps TRBD1 (5 bases). V was shortened by 1 base and J by 2 bases, with 9 bases between the two germline ends. Germline CDR1 and CDR2: SEHNR and FQNEAQ (reference sequence). The length of the CDR3 is 15 residues. CDR3 in DNA: TGTGCCAGCAGCTTAGGGGGCTCGGGCAATCAGCCCCAGCATTTT. It yields the protein CASSLGGSGNQPQHF.

The rearrangement links TRBV5-4 to TRBJ2-2, with 9 bases that match TRBD1. Unmatched junction bases numbered 9, after V lost 4 bases and J lost 5 bases. This CDR3 is built from 16 residues. In germline, CDR1 is SGHNT, CDR2 YYREEE (reference sequence). In DNA, the CDR3 is TGTGCCAGCAGCCTAAGACAGGGGGTCGGAACCGGGGAGCTGTTTTTT. Protein: CASSLRQGVGTGELFF.

This clone has just a few counts. The chain employs TRBV7-9 and TRBJ1-6; D is perhaps TRBD1 (6 bases). V was shortened by 6 bases and J by 5 bases, with 17 bases between the two germline ends. Germline CDR1 is SEHNR and CDR2 is FQNEAQ (reference sequence). The CDR3 runs 16 residues. The CDR3 nucleotides read TGTGCCAGCAGTCGCGGGGGGGCGTTGAATAATTCACCCCTCCACTTT. Encoded protein: CASSRGGALNNSPLHF.

V gene TRBV6-5 combines with J gene TRBJ2-5; no clear D gene. V dropped 2 bases and J dropped 5 bases, with 9 bases sitting between them. Germline V gene sequence: CDR1 MNHEY, CDR2 SVGAGI. The CDR3 contains 13 residues. The CDR3 loop reads CASSYAATETQYF. The DNA for the CDR3 is TGTGCCAGCAGTTACGCGGCGACGGAGACCCAGTACTTC.

The chain recombines TRBV7-2 with TRBJ1-5, with a tentative D call TRBD1 (5 bases). V was cut by 2 bases and J by 0 bases, with 11 bases left in between. CDR1 and CDR2 (germline): SGHTA, FQGNSA. This CDR3 is 16 amino acids long. This chain's CDR3 is CASSLSAGYSNQPQHF. The CDR3 nucleotides read TGTGCCAGCAGCTTAAGCGCAGGGTATAGCAATCAGCCCCAGCATTTT.

The chain joins TRBV10-2 to TRBJ1-1; 8 bases line up with TRBD1. The CDR3 sequence is 15 residues long. Trimming cost V 0 bases and J 3 bases; bases outside gene matches: 3. CDR1 is WSHSY, CDR2 SAAADI, per germline. CDR3 protein: CASSESQGAYTEAFF. The CDR3 nucleotides are TGCGCCAGCAGTGAGTCCCAGGGGGCCTACACTGAAGCTTTCTTT.

The V gene is TRBV5-1, the J gene TRBJ1-1; D not certain. Germline V gene data show CDR1 as SGHRS and CDR2 as YFSETQ. The V end was cut by 2 bases, the J end by 0 bases, with 20 bases between. This CDR3 contains 18 residues. The CDR3: CASSLEGPRQLMNTEAFF. The CDR3 DNA reads TGCGCCAGCAGCTTAGAGGGCCCCCGACAACTTATGAACACTGAAGCTTTCTTT.

The CDR3 spells CASSSGTGSFNYGYTF. The CDR3 DNA sequence: TGTGCCAGCAGCTCCGGGACAGGTTCTTTTAACTATGGCTACACCTTC. The chain carries TRBV5-6 and TRBJ1-2; 8 bases are a match to TRBD1. Trimming at V came to 3 bases and at J to 1 base, leaving 8 bases not matched to a gene. The CDR3 is 16 amino acids. Germline CDR1 is SGHDT and CDR2 is YYEEEE.

The chain employs TRBV5-1 and TRBJ2-5; 7 nucleotides agree with TRBD1. CDR1 is SGHRS and CDR2 is YFSETQ in the germline V gene. There are 16 residues in the CDR3. After removal of 7 bases from V and 2 bases from J, the junction contained 14 bases not matched to a gene. This CDR3 is CASVWGPGQSQETQYF. In DNA form, the CDR3 reads TGCGCCAGCGTATGGGGTCCGGGACAGTCTCAAGAGACCCAGTACTTC.